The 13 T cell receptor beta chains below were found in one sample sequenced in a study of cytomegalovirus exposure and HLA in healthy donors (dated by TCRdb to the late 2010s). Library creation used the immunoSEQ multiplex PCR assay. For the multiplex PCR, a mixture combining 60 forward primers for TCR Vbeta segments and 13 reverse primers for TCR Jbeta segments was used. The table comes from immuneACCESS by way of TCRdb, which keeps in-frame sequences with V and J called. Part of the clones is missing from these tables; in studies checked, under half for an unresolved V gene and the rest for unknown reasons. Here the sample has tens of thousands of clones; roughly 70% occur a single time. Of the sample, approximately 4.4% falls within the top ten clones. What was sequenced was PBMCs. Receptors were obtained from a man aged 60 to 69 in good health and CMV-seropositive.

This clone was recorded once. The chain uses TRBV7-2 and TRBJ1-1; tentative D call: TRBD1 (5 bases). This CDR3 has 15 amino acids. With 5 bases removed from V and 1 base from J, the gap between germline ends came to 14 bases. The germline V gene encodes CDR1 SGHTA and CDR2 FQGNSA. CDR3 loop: CASSTTGTSNTEAFF. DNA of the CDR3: TGTGCCAGCAGCACTACCGGGACTTCGAACACTGAAGCTTTCTTT. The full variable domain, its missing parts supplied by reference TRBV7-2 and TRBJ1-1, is GAGVSQSPSNKVTEKGKDVELRCDPISGHTALYWYRQSLGQGLEFLIYFQGNSAPDKSGLPSDRFSAERTGGSVSTLTIQRTQQEDSAVYLCASSTTGTSNTEAFFGQGTRLTVV.

CDR3 sequence (DNA): TGCGCCAGCAGCTTGGGACTAGTGGATAATGAGCAGTTCTTC. Protein product: CASSLGLVDNEQFF. This chain uses TRBV5-1 with TRBJ2-1; maybe TRBD2 (6 bases). Germline lookup yields CDR1 SGHRS and CDR2 YFSETQ. V lost 0 bases, J lost 7 bases, and 11 bases lay in between. This CDR3 has 14 residues.

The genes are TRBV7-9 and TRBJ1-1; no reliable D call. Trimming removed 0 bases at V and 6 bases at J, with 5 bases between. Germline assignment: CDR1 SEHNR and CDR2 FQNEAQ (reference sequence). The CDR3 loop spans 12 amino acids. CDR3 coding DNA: TGTGCCAGCAGCTTAGCCAAGCCTGAAGCTTTCTTT. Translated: CASSLAKPEAFF.

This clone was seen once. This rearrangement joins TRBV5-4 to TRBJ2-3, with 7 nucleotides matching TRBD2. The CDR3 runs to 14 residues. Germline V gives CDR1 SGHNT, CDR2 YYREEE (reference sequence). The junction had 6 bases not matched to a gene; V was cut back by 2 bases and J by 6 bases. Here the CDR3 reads CASSFGLVGDTQYF. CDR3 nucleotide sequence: TGTGCCAGCAGCTTCGGACTAGTTGGTGATACGCAGTATTTT.

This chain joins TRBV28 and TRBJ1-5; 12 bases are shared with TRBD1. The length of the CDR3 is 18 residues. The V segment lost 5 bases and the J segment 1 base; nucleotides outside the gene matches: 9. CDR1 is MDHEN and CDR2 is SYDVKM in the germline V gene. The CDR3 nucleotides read TGTGCCAGCAGTGGCAGGGACAGGGGGCGTCGGAGCAATCAGCCCCAGCATTTT. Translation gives CASSGRDRGRRSNQPQHF.

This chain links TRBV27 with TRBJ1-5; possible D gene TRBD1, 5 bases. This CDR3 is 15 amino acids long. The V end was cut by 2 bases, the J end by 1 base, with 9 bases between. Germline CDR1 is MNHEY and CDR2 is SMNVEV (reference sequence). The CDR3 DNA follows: TGTGCCAGCAGTTTAGGGGGGGGAAGCAATCAGCCCCAGCATTTT. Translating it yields CASSLGGGSNQPQHF.

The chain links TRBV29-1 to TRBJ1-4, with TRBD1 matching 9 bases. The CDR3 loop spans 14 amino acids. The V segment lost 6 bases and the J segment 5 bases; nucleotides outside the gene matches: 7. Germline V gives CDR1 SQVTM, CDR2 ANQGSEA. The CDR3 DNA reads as TGCAGCGTGAACCCGGGACAGGGCAATGAAAAACTGTTTTTT. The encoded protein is CSVNPGQGNEKLFF.

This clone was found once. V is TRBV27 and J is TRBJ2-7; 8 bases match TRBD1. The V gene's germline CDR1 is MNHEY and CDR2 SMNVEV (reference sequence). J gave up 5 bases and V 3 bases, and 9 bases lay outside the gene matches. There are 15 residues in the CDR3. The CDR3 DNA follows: TGTGCCAGCAGTTTCAAGGACAGGGAGGAGGACGAGCAGTACTTC. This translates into CASSFKDREEDEQYF.

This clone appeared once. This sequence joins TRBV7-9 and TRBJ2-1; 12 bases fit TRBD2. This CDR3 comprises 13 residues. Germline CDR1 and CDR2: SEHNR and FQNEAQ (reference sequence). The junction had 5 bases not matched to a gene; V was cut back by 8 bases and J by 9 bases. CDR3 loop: CASATSGGREQFF. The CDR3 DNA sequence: TGTGCCAGCGCAACTAGCGGGGGGCGTGAGCAGTTCTTC.

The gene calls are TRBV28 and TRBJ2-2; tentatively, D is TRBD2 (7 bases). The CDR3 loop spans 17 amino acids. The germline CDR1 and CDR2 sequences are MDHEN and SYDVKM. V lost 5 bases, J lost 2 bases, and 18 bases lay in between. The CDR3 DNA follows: TGTGCCAGCAGTCCGCGCTGGGGGGGCAAAAACACCGGGGAGCTGTTTTTT. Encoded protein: CASSPRWGGKNTGELFF.

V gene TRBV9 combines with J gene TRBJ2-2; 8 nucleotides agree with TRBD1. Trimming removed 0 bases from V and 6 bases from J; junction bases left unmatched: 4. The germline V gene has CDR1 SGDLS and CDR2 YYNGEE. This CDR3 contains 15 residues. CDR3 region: CASSVEAGGSGELFF. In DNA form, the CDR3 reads TGTGCCAGCAGCGTAGAGGCAGGGGGCTCCGGGGAGCTGTTTTTT.

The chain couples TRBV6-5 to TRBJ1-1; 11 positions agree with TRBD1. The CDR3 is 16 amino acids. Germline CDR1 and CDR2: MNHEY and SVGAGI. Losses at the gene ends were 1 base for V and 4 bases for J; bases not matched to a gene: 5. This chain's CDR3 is CASSYLGQGAFTEAFF. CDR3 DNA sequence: TGTGCCAGCAGTTACTTAGGACAGGGGGCGTTCACTGAAGCTTTCTTT.

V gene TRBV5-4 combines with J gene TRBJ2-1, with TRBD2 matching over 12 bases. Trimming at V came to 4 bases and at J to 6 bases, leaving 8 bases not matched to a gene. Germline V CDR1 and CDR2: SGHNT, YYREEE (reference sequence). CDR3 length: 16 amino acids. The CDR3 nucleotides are TGTGCCAGCAGCGCAAGACTAGCGGGAGCTCGCAATGAGCAGTTCTTC. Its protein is CASSARLAGARNEQFF.